These 24 T cell receptor beta chains originate from one sample sequenced in a study of cytomegalovirus exposure and HLA in healthy donors. The PCR was carried out with 60 Vbeta primers and 13 Jbeta primers. Assay used: immunoSEQ multiplex PCR; TCRdb lists only in-frame clones, some missing. The sample has 180,000 or so clones; about 80% are singletons. Sequencing was done on a sample of PBMCs. Source of these receptors: a middle-aged man in good health and CMV-seronegative.

The J gene is TRBJ2-7, the V gene TRBV28; TRBD2 might be the D (6 bases). With 3 bases removed from V and 1 base from J, the gap between germline ends came to 13 bases. Germline V gene lookup returns CDR1 MDHEN and CDR2 SYDVKM. The CDR3 is 15 residues long. The DNA for the CDR3 is TGTGCCAGCAGTTTCTCCGGGAGTTTGTCCTACGAGCAGTACTTC. Protein product: CASSFSGSLSYEQYF.

This clone came up a few times. V gene TRBV7-2 combines with J gene TRBJ2-3; no clear D gene. Trimming took off 3 bases at V and 0 bases at J, with 13 bases between the two ends. The germline V gene has CDR1 SGHTA and CDR2 FQGNSA. The CDR3 contains 16 residues. CDR3 sequence: CASSLQIATSTDTQYF. Here the CDR3 DNA reads TGTGCCAGCAGCTTGCAGATAGCTACTAGCACAGATACGCAGTATTTT.

CDR3 protein: CASSSRFHPNTEAFF. The CDR3 DNA reads TGTGCCAGCAGCTCCCGGTTTCACCCGAACACTGAAGCTTTCTTT. The chain combines TRBV11-2 with TRBJ1-1; no reliable D call. This CDR3 has 15 amino acids. Trimming removed 4 bases from V and 1 base from J, with 13 bases in between. Germline CDR1 is SGHAT and CDR2 is FQNNGV.

This chain links TRBV5-4 with TRBJ1-2, with unresolved D. The germline CDR1 and CDR2 sequences are SGHNT and YYREEE (reference sequence). V lost 2 bases and J lost 6, with 8 bases in between. The CDR3 sequence is 12 residues long. The CDR3, as DNA: TGTGCCAGCAGCTTCCAGAGGGATGGCTACACCTTC. Its translation: CASSFQRDGYTF.

The V call is TRBV11-2, the J call TRBJ1-2; D is undetermined. Germline CDR1 and CDR2: SGHAT and FQNNGV. The length of the CDR3 is 12 residues. V was cut by 1 base and J by 6 bases, with 6 bases left in between. DNA of the CDR3: TGTGCCAGCAGCTTAGCAGCGGATGGCTACACCTTC. It encodes CASSLAADGYTF.

This chain links TRBV6-1 with TRBJ1-6, with D perhaps TRBD1 (6 bases). The CDR3 consists of 19 residues. Germline V gives CDR1 MNHNS, CDR2 SASEGT. With 2 bases removed from V and 5 bases from J, the gap between germline ends came to 22 bases. The CDR3 region has the DNA TGTGCCAGCAGTGAAAGGGCAGGGAGGGGGACCGGGAATAATTCACCCCTCCACTTT. It is translated as CASSERAGRGTGNNSPLHF.

This chain connects TRBV2 to TRBJ1-5, with TRBD1 as a possible D gene (5 bases). Between the trimmed V and J ends, which lost 7 bases and 4 bases, there was a span of 11 bases. The CDR3 extends over 13 amino acids. Germline CDR1 is SNHLY and CDR2 is FYNNEI. CDR3 residues: CASKGGANQPQHF. In DNA form, the CDR3 reads TGTGCCAGCAAGGGCGGGGCGAATCAGCCCCAGCATTTT.

V usage is TRBV29-1 and J usage is TRBJ1-2; a weak D match, TRBD1 (6 bases). Trimming stripped 7 bases from V and 5 bases from J, with 17 bases between. The CDR3 sequence is 13 residues long. Germline assignment: CDR1 SQVTM and CDR2 ANQGSEA. The CDR3, as DNA: TGCAGCGACTATCAACAGGGAGGGTATGGCTACACCTTC. Amino acids: CSDYQQGGYGYTF.

V and J are TRBV11-2 and TRBJ2-5, with D perhaps TRBD2 (6 bases). Germline V gives CDR1 SGHAT, CDR2 FQNNGV. This CDR3 is built from 15 residues. With 5 bases removed from V and 4 bases from J, the gap between germline ends came to 17 bases. CDR3 bases: TGTGCCAGCAGCCCGCCCGAGGGAGGCCCAGAGACCCAGTACTTC. It translates to CASSPPEGGPETQYF.

The V call is TRBV28, the J call TRBJ1-2, with TRBD1 identical over 8 bases. The CDR3 sequence is 12 residues long. Germline assignment: CDR1 MDHEN and CDR2 SYDVKM. After removal of 5 bases from V and 8 bases from J, the junction contained 4 bases not matched to a gene. The CDR3 sequence is CASSLRGQGYTF. The CDR3 DNA is TGTGCCAGCAGTCTCAGGGGGCAGGGCTACACCTTC.

The V call is TRBV4-1, the J call TRBJ1-5; D possibly corresponds to TRBD1 (6 bases). V was pared by 1 base and J by 7 bases, with 14 bases between. CDR3 length equals 15 residues. Per the germline V gene, CDR1 is MGHRA and CDR2 is YSYEKL. The CDR3 loop reads CASSQVGAGRQPQHF. As DNA, the CDR3 is TGCGCCAGCAGCCAAGTGGGGGCGGGCCGGCAGCCCCAGCATTTT.

The chain carries TRBV4-2 and TRBJ2-2, with 9 bases identical to TRBD2. V lost 4 bases to trimming and J lost 2 bases; unmatched junction nucleotides: 20. This CDR3 region has 21 residues. Germline CDR1 LGHNA, CDR2 YNFKEQ. DNA for the CDR3: TGTGCCAGCAGCCCTTTTTCCGGGGCTAGCGGGAACGCAGCCAACACCGGGGAGCTGTTTTTT. It is translated as CASSPFSGASGNAANTGELFF.

The chain has TRBV28 and TRBJ2-3; 9 bases match TRBD2. This CDR3 comprises 16 residues. CDR1 is MDHEN and CDR2 is SYDVKM in the germline V gene. Trimming removed 6 bases from V and 5 bases from J; junction bases left unmatched: 12. This CDR3 is CASRGRGGRGGDTQYF. The CDR3 DNA reads as TGTGCCAGCAGGGGGCGGGGGGGCCGCGGGGGAGATACGCAGTATTTT. The full variable domain, its missing parts supplied by reference TRBV28 and TRBJ2-3, is DVKVTQSSRYLVKRTGEKVFLECVQDMDHENMFWYRQDPGLGLRLIYFSYDVKMKEKGDIPEGYSVSREKKERFSLILESASTNQTSMYLCASRGRGGRGGDTQYFGPGTRLTVL.

The rearrangement joins TRBV7-3 to TRBJ2-3; TRBD1 might be the D (6 bases). Trimming cost V 4 bases and J 5 bases, with 7 bases left between them. The CDR3 runs 12 residues. The germline V gene has CDR1 SGHTA and CDR2 FQGTGA. CDR3 region: CASSSRGDTQYF. The CDR3, as DNA: TGTGCCAGCAGCTCCAGGGGAGATACGCAGTATTTT.

The chain links TRBV6-5 to TRBJ2-3; D gene unclear. CDR3 length: 14 amino acids. V was trimmed by 2 bases and J by 1 base, leaving 7 bases between them. Germline-derived CDR1 and CDR2 are MNHEY and SVGAGI. CDR3 nucleotides: TGTGCCAGCAGTTACGACAAAGGCACAGATACGCAGTATTTT. Protein product: CASSYDKGTDTQYF.

The J gene is TRBJ1-5, the V gene TRBV7-2; no clear D. CDR3 length: 13 amino acids. The V end was cut by 0 bases, the J end by 5 bases, with 5 bases between. From germline, CDR1 is SGHTA and CDR2 FQGNSA. The CDR3 loop reads CASSLARDQPQHF. CDR3 nucleotide sequence: TGTGCCAGCAGCTTAGCGAGAGATCAGCCCCAGCATTTT. The variable domain in full, with the rest retrieved from reference TRBV7-2 and TRBJ1-5, is GAGVSQSPSNKVTEKGKDVELRCDPISGHTALYWYRQSLGQGLEFLIYFQGNSAPDKSGLPSDRFSAERTGGSVSTLTIQRTQQEDSAVYLCASSLARDQPQHFGDGTRLSIL.

This chain links TRBV5-1 with TRBJ1-4; 7 nucleotides line up with TRBD1. This CDR3 is built from 15 residues. Looked up from germline, CDR1 is SGHRS and CDR2 is YFSETQ. V was pared by 4 bases and J by 6 bases, with 9 bases of the junction left unmatched. In DNA, the CDR3 is TGCGCCAGCAGCCCCTGGGACAGCTCTCATGAAAAACTGTTTTTT. It specifies CASSPWDSSHEKLFF. Looking up the rest from reference TRBV5-1 and TRBJ1-4 gives the full variable domain: KAGVTQTPRYLIKTRGQQVTLSCSPISGHRSVSWYQQTPGQGLQFLFEYFSETQRNKGNFPGRFSGRQFSNSRSEMNVSTLELGDSALYLCASSPWDSSHEKLFFGSGTQLSVL.

The V call is TRBV7-9, the J call TRBJ2-7; 7 bases fit TRBD1. CDR1 SEHNR and CDR2 FQNEAQ come from the germline V gene (reference sequence). The CDR3 is 15 residues long. Trimming removed 5 bases from V and 12 bases from J; junction bases left unmatched: 19. The CDR3 region is CASSPGLGQEFPRYF. CDR3 nucleotides: TGTGCCAGCAGCCCCGGCCTTGGACAGGAGTTCCCCCGGTACTTC.

The rearrangement uses TRBV28 and TRBJ1-6; D uncertain. Deletions cut 7 bases from V and 0 bases from J, with 7 bases between. CDR3 size: 14 residues. Per germline, CDR1 MDHEN and CDR2 SYDVKM. The CDR3 DNA sequence: TGTGCCAGCAAGACTCGCTCCTATAATTCACCCCTCCACTTT. Translation: CASKTRSYNSPLHF. The complete variable domain, with remaining parts taken from reference TRBV28 and TRBJ1-6, reads DVKVTQSSRYLVKRTGEKVFLECVQDMDHENMFWYRQDPGLGLRLIYFSYDVKMKEKGDIPEGYSVSREKKERFSLILESASTNQTSMYLCASKTRSYNSPLHFGNGTRLTVT.

The J gene is TRBJ1-5, the V gene TRBV27, with 9 bases fitting TRBD1. Trimming removed 8 bases from V and 3 bases from J; junction bases left unmatched: 11. Germline V lookup: CDR1 MNHEY, CDR2 SMNVEV (reference sequence). CDR3 size: 16 residues. The CDR3 bases are TGTGCCAGCTCACCCGCCGGGACAGGGAACAATCAGCCCCAGCATTTT. Translating it yields CASSPAGTGNNQPQHF.

The rearrangement links TRBV12-1 to TRBJ2-6; TRBD1, the table's D call, lacks a check against the DNA. TRBV12-1 is designated a pseudogene. The CDR3 has 19 residues. CDR3 sequence reads: CASSDIRGEPASGANVLTF. The CDR3 nucleotides are TGTGCCAGCAGCGACATCAGGGGGGAGCCGGCCTCTGGGGCCAACGTCCTGACTTTC.

This chain connects TRBV28 to TRBJ2-6, with D maybe TRBD2 (5 bases). The CDR3 is 13 residues long. CDR1 and CDR2 (germline): MDHEN, SYDVKM. V was clipped by 2 bases and J by 12 bases, with 11 bases between them. The CDR3 reads CASSLDRRRVLTF. Written as DNA, the CDR3 is TGTGCCAGCAGTTTAGATAGGAGGCGCGTCCTGACTTTC.

The genes are TRBV7-8 and TRBJ2-5; TRBD2 matches at 11 bases. Losses at the gene ends were 2 bases for V and 1 base for J; bases not matched to a gene: 3. The CDR3 runs to 16 residues. CDR1 is SGHVS, CDR2 FQNEAQ, per germline. CDR3 nucleotides: TGTGCCAGCAGCTTATCTAGCGGGGGGACCCAAGAGACCCAGTACTTC. Amino acids: CASSLSSGGTQETQYF.

This clone was counted a single time. V is TRBV5-1 and J is TRBJ2-7, with 7 bases lining up with TRBD1. Trimming took 4 bases from V and 2 from J; bases not matched to a gene: 9. This CDR3 has 15 amino acids. The germline V gene encodes CDR1 SGHRS and CDR2 YFSETQ. The CDR3 here is CASSGTALGTYEQYF. The CDR3 DNA reads TGCGCCAGCAGCGGGACAGCCTTGGGGACCTACGAGCAGTACTTC.